This T cell receptor (beta chain) appears in the sequencing data of a study of patients and donors after allogeneic stem cell transplantation. The table lists this clonotype with a few counts. V lost 6 bases to trimming and J lost 5 bases, with 17 bases between them. The CDR3 has 15 amino acids. Germline V lookup: CDR1 MNHEY, CDR2 SMNVEV (reference sequence). TCRdb used MiXCR to reprocess the RT-PCR reads, holding one entry per CDR3 protein. The data contain around 160,000 distinct CDR3 sequences, around 30% of them singletons. The sequenced material came from blood, either unsorted or a sorted T cell fraction (not recorded which). The receptor was derived from a human donor who was either an allogeneic HSCT recipient or a stem cell or donor lymphocyte infusion donor (not recorded which). It is not recorded whose cells these are; they may come from a transplant donor. The rearrangement joins TRBV27 to TRBJ1-5, with no clear D. The CDR3 bases are TGTGCCAGCAGCCGTAACCCTGCTCCAGATCAGCCCCAGCATTTT. Protein sequence: CASSRNPAPDQPQHF.